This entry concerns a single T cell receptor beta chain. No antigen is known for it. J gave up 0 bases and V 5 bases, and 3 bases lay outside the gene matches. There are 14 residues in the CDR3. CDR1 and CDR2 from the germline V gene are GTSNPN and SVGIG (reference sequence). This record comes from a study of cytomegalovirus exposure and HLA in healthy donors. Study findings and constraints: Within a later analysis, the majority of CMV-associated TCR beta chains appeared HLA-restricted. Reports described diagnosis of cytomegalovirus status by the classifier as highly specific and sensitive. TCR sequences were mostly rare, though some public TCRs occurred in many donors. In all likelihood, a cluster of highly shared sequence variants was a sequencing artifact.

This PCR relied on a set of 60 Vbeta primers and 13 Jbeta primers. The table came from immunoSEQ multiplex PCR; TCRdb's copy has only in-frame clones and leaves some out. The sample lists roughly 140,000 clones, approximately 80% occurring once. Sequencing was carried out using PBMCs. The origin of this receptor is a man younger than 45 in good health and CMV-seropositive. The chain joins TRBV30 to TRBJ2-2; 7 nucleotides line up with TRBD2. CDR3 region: CAWGRVANTGELFF. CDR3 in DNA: TGTGCCTGGGGGAGGGTGGCGAACACCGGGGAGCTGTTTTTT.